This TCR beta chain was sequenced during a study of control samples from healthy donors and cancer patients. This table comes from immunoSEQ multiplex PCR, and its TCRdb copy is limited to in-frame clones, with some not included. The sample has around 170,000 clones, approximately 94% seen once; the top ten hold more than 1.3%. V shed 4 bases and J 4 bases; nucleotides not matched to a gene: 11. Germline CDR1 and CDR2: MNHEY and SVGEGT. This CDR3 region has 16 residues. Sequences were obtained from blood. The clonotype was recovered from a man younger than 45 in good health. V is TRBV6-2 or TRBV6-3 and J is TRBJ2-5, with TRBD1 identical over 8 bases. Here the CDR3 reads CASSSETGGPGETQYF. CDR3 DNA: TGTGCCAGCAGTTCTGAAACAGGGGGACCAGGAGAGACCCAGTACTTC.